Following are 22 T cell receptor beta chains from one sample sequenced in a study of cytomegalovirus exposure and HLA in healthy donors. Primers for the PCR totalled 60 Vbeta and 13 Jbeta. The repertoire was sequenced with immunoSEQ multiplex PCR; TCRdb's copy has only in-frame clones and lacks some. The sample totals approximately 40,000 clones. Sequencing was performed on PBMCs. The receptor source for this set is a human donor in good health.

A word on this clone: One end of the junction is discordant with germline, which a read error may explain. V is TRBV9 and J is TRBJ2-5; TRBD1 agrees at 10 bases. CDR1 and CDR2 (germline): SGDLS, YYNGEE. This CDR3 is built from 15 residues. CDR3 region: CASSVAGTGEENQYF. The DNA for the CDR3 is TGTGCCAGCAGCGTAGCTGGGACAGGGGAAGAGAACCAGTACTTC.

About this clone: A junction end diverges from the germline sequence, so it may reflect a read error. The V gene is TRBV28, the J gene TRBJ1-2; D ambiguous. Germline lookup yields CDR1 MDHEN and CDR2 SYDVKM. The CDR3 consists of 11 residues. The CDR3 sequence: CARSFAAGYTF. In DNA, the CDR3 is TGTGCCAGAAGTTTCGCGGCTGGCTACACCTTC.

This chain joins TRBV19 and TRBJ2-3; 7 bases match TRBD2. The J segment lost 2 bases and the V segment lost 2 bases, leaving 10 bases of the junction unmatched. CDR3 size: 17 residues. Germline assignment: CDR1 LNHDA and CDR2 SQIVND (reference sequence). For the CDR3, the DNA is TGTGCCAGTAGTATATTCAGAGCGGGGTCCCTCACAGATACGCAGTATTTT. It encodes CASSIFRAGSLTDTQYF.

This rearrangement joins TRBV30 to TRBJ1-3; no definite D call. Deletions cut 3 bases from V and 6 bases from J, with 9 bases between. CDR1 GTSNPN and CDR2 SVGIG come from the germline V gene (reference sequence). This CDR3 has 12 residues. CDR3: CAWSRGANTIYF. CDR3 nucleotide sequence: TGTGCCTGGAGCCGCGGAGCAAACACCATATATTTT.

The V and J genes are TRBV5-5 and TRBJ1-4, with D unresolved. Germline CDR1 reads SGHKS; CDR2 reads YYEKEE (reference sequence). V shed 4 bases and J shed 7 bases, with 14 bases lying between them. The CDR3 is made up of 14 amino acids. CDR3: CASSPRVLGEKLFF. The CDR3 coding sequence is TGTGCCAGCAGCCCGAGGGTGTTGGGTGAAAAACTGTTTTTT.

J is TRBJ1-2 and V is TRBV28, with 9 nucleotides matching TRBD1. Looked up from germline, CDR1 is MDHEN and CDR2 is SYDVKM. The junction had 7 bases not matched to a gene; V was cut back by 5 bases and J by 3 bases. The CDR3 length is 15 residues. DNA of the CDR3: TGTGCCAGCAGTCCGGGGACAGGGTGGGACTATGGCTACACCTTC. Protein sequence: CASSPGTGWDYGYTF.

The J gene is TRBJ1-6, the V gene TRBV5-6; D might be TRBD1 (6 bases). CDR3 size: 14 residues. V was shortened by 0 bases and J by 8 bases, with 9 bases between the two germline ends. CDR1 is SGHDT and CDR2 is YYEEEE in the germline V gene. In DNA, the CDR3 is TGTGCCAGCAGCTTGGTACAGGGAGATTCACCCCTCCACTTT. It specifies CASSLVQGDSPLHF.

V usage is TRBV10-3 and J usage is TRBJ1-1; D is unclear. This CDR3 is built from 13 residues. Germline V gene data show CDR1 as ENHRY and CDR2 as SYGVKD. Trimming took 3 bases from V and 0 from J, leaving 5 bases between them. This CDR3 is CAISDLVNTEAFF. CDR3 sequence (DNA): TGTGCCATCAGTGACTTAGTGAACACTGAAGCTTTCTTT.

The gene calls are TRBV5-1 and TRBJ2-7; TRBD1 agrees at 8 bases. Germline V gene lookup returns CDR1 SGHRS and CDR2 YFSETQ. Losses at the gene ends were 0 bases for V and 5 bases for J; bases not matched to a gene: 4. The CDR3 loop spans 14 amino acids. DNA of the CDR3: TGCGCCAGCAGCTTGGGGCAGGGGGCGGACGAGCAGTACTTC. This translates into CASSLGQGADEQYF.

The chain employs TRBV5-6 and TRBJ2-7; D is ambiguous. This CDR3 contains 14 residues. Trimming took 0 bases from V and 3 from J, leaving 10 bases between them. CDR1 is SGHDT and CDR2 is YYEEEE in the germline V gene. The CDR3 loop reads CASSLGARGYEQYF. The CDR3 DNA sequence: TGTGCCAGCAGCTTGGGCGCCAGAGGCTACGAGCAGTACTTC.

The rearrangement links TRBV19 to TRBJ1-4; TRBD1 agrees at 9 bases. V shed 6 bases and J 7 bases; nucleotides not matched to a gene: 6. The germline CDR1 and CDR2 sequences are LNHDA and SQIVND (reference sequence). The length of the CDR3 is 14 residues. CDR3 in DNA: TGTGCCAGTAGGCTACAGGGGGCGGCTGAAAAACTGTTTTTT. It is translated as CASRLQGAAEKLFF.

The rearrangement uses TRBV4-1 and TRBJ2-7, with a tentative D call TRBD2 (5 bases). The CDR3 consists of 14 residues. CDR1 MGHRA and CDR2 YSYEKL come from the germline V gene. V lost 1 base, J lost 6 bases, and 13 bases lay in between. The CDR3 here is CASSQGIAKGEQYF. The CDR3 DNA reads TGCGCCAGCAGCCAAGGGATAGCGAAGGGCGAGCAGTACTTC.

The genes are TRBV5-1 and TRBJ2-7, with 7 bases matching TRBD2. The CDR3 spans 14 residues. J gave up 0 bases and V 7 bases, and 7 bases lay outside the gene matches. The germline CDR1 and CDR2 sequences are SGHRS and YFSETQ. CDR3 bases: TGCGCCAGCTATGTGGGGGGGAACTCCTACGAGCAGTACTTC. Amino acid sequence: CASYVGGNSYEQYF. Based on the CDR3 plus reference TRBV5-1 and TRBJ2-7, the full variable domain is KAGVTQTPRYLIKTRGQQVTLSCSPISGHRSVSWYQQTPGQGLQFLFEYFSETQRNKGNFPGRFSGRQFSNSRSEMNVSTLELGDSALYLCASYVGGNSYEQYFGPGTRLTVT.

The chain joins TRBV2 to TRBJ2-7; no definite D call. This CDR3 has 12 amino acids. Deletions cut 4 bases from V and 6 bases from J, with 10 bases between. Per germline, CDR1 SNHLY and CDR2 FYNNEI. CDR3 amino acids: CASSVEIGEQYF. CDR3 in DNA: TGTGCCAGCAGTGTAGAGATCGGCGAGCAGTACTTC.

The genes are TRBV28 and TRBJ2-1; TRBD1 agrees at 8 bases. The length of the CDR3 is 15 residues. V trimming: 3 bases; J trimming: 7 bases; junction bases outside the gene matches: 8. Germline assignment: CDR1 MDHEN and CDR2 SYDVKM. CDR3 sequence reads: CASSFRGRLRNEQFF. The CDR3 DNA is TGTGCCAGCAGTTTCAGGGGGCGATTAAGGAATGAGCAGTTCTTC.

The CDR3 coding sequence is TGTGCTAGTGGTCGCTATAGCACTGAAGCTTTCTTT. This codes for CASGRYSTEAFF. The chain joins TRBV12-5 to TRBJ1-1; D is undetermined. Germline loops: CDR1 LGHNT, CDR2 FRNRAP. The CDR3 length is 12 residues. V gave up 5 bases and J gave up 4 bases, with 8 bases separating them.

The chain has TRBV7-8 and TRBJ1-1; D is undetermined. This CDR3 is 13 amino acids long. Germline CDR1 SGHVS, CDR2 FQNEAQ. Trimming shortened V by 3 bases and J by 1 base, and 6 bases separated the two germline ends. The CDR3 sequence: CASSFFRNTEAFF. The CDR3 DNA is TGTGCCAGCAGCTTTTTTAGGAACACTGAAGCTTTCTTT.

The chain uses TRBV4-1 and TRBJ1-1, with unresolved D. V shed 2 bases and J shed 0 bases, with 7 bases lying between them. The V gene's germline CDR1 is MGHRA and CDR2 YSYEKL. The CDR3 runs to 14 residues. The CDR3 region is CASSQQHLNTEAFF. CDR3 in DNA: TGCGCCAGCAGCCAACAACATCTGAACACTGAAGCTTTCTTT.

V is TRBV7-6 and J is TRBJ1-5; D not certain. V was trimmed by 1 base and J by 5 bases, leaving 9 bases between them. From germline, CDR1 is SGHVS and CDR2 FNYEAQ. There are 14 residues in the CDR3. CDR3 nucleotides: TGTGCCAGCAGCTTAGTAATGGGCGATCAGCCCCAGCATTTT. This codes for CASSLVMGDQPQHF.

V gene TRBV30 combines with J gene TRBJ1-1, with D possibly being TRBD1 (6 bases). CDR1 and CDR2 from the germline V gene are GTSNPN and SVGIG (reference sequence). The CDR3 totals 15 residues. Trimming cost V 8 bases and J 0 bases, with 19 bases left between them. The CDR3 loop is CALNKGGSMNTEAFF. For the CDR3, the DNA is TGTGCCCTCAACAAGGGGGGGAGTATGAACACTGAAGCTTTCTTT.

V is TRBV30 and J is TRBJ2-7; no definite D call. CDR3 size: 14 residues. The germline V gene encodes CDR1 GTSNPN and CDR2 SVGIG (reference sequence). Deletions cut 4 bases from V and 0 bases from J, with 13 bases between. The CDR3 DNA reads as TGTGCCTGGAAAGGTGGATGGAGCTCCTACGAGCAGTACTTC. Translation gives CAWKGGWSSYEQYF.

CDR3 DNA: TGTGCCAGCAGGGGGAGTTCGCAGTATTTT. As protein: CASRGSSQYF. The rearrangement links TRBV7-9 to TRBJ2-3, with D perhaps matching TRBD2 (5 bases). This CDR3 has 10 residues. The V gene's germline CDR1 is SEHNR and CDR2 FQNEAQ (reference sequence). Between the trimmed V and J ends, which lost 6 bases and 10 bases, there was a span of 8 bases.